This T cell receptor (beta chain) was obtained from a study of metastatic and nonmetastatic thyroid tumors. Study context: Repertoire comparisons spanned blood and tumor or nodule tissue from malignant and benign thyroid patients.

Relative to its sample, this clone is medium-sized. In the original workflow: A classifier of distant metastasis in papillary thyroid cancer was built from CDR3 differences (across clinicopathological groups). TCRdb re-analyzed the PCR reads using MiXCR. The V and J calls come from TCRdb's annotation, not from the publication. The table lists just over 20,000 clones, 9% to 15% of them singletons. Trimming removed 6 bases from V and 2 bases from J; junction bases left unmatched: 4. The CDR3 contains 14 residues. Germline CDR1 SNHLY, CDR2 FYNNEI. Every patient underwent thyroid surgery untreated. The material sequenced was blood. This receptor was taken from a male donor with papillary thyroid cancer or a benign thyroid nodule (not recorded which). Some clones in this sample may be carry-over from other donors' samples. This rearrangement joins TRBV2 to TRBJ1-5, with 7 nucleotides matching TRBD1. The CDR3 reads CASRGDRGNQPQHF. As DNA, the CDR3 is TGTGCCAGCAGGGGGGACAGAGGCAATCAGCCCCAGCATTTT.